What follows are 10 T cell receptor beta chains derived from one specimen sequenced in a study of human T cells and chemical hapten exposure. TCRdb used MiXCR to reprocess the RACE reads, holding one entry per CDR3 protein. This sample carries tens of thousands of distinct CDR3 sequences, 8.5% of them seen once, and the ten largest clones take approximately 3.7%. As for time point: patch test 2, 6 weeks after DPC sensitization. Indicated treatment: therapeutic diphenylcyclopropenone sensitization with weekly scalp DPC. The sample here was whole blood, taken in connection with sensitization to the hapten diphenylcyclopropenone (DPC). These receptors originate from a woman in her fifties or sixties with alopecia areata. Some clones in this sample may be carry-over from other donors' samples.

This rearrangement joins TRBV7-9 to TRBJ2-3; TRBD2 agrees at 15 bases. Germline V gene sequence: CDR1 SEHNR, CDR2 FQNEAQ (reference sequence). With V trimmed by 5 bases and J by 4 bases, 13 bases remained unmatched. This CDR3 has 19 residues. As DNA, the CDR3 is TGTGCCAGCAGCCTGATTCCGAGCGGGACTAGCGGGAGGCCAGATACGCAGTATTTT. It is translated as CASSLIPSGTSGRPDTQYF.

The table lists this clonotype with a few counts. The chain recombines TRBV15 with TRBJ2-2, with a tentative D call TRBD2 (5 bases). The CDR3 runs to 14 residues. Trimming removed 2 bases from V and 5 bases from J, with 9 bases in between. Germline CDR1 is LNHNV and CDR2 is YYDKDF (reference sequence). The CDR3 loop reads CATSRNLATGELFF. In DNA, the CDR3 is TGTGCCACCAGCAGAAACCTAGCAACCGGGGAGCTGTTTTTT.

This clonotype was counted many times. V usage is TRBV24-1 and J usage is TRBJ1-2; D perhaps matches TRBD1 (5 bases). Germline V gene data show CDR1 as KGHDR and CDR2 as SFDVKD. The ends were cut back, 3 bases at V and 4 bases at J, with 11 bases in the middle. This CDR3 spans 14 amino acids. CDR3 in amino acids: CATSDGDSSYGYTF. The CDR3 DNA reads TGTGCCACCAGTGATGGAGACAGTAGCTATGGCTACACCTTC.

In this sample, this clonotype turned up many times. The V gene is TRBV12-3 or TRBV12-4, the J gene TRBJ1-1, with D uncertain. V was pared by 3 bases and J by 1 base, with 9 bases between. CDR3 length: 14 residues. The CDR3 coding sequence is TGTGCCAGCAGTTTCCGGGCAGCGAACACTGAAGCTTTCTTT. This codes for CASSFRAANTEAFF.

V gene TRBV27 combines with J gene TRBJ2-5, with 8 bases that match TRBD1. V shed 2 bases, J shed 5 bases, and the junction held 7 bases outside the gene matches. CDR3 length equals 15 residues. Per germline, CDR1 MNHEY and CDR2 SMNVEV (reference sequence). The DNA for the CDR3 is TGTGCCAGCAGTTTAGACAGGGGTGTCGGTGAGACCCAGTACTTC. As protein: CASSLDRGVGETQYF.

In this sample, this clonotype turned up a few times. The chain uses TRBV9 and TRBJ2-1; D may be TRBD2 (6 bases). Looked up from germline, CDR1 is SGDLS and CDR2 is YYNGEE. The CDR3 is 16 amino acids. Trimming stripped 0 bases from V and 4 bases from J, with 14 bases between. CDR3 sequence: CASSVEAAGGYNEQFF. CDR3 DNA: TGTGCCAGCAGCGTAGAGGCCGCTGGGGGGTACAATGAGCAGTTCTTC.

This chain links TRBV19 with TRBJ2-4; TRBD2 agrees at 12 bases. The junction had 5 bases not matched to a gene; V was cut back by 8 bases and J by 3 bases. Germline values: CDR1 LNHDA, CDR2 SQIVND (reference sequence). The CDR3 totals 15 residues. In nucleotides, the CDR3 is TGTGCCAGTGGGGGACTAGCGGGTGACAAAAACATTCAGTACTTC. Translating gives CASGGLAGDKNIQYF.

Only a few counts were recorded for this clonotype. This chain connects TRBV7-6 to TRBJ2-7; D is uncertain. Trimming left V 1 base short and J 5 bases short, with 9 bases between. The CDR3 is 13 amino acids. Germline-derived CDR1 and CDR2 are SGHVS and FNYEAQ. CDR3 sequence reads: CASSLGPRDEQYF. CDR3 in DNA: TGTGCCAGCAGCTTAGGGCCCCGAGACGAGCAGTACTTC.

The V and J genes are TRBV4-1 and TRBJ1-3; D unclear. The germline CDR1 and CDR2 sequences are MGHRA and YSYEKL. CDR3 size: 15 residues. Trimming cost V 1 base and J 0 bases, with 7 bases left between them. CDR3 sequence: CASSQAVSSGNTIYF. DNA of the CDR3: TGCGCCAGCAGCCAAGCGGTTAGCTCTGGAAACACCATATATTTT.

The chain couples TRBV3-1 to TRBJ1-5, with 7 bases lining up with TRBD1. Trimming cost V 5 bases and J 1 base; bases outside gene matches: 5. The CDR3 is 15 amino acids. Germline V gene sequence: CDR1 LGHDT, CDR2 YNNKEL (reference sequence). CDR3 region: CASSSRQGSNQPQHF. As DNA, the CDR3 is TGTGCCAGCAGCTCTCGACAGGGAAGCAATCAGCCCCAGCATTTT.